This TCR beta chain is drawn from a study of shared clonotypes between healthy human individuals. Study-wide background: Per-donor plates numbered three CD4 naive, three CD4 memory, two CD8 naive and one CD8 memory. Findings and limits, study-wide: Compared with memory subsets, naive subsets generally had larger estimated richness.

The V gene lost 3 bases and the J gene lost 3 bases, with 15 bases spanning the gap. The CDR3 spans 15 residues. Germline assignment: CDR1 SGDLS and CDR2 YYNGEE. Concerning this clone itself: Its antigen is as yet unknown.

Only Caucasian adults living in Nashville, Tennessee served as donors. Sequenced by immunoSEQ multiplex PCR; TCRdb stores in-frame clones only, minus some. This sample has approximately 2.3 million clones, with 85% to 95% found just once. Material for sequencing was naive CD4+ T cells from PBMCs. Stated subset: CD45RA+ positively selected. This TCR derives from a young man in good health. Some clones in this sample may be carry-over from other donors' samples. This chain joins TRBV9 and TRBJ1-1; D possibly corresponds to TRBD1 (5 bases). CDR3 sequence (DNA): TGTGCCAGCAGCGCTACCGGGGACCGACACACTGAAGCTTTCTTT. It encodes CASSATGDRHTEAFF.